This is a list of T cell receptor beta chains from one sample in a study of CD8+ T cells in alopecia areata. The table came from immunoSEQ multiplex PCR; TCRdb's copy has only in-frame clones and leaves some out. The sample gives more than 90,000 clones, approximately 52% of which show up once; just under 30% is in the top ten. Specimen: CD8+ T cells sorted from blood, collected at week 4, from a patient treated with tofacitinib. The receptor set was obtained from a human donor with alopecia areata. CDR3s include the opening cysteine and the closing phenylalanine or tryptophan.

>TRBV29-1|16
CSVLIVGAGPNTEAFF
>TRBV5-4|15
CASSFRRENTGELFF
>TRBV29-1|13
CSVEVRDSYEQYF
>TRBV29-1|15
CSVEDPGRSSYEQYF
>TRBV29-1|16
CSVEDQLAGAYNEQFF
>TRBV10-3|15
CAISELGTYGTEAFF
>TRBV9|18
CASSGTSGARSGADTQYF
>TRBV2|15
CASRPRIATNEKLFF
>TRBV30|13
CACRGGHVYEQYF
>TRBV11-2|15
CASSTWTGRSEKLFF
>TRBV2|16
CASRSLGRQLNYGYTF
>TRBV7-8|15
CASSPPGTVSYEQYF
>TRBV2|13
CASKPGQQETQYF
>TRBV7-8|19
CASSLAFFDRKGINTEAFF
>TRBV30|14
CAWSGQGAKDTQYF
>TRBV5-4|17
CASSSWNRGLEDYGYTF
>TRBV14|18
CASSQEEGRVAWYNEQFF
>TRBV6-1|14
CASSVGPYQETQYF
>TRBV7-9|16
CASSLVASGGPHEQFF
>TRBV29-1|11
CSVRTGHGYTF
>TRBV13|15
CASSFHGGGAAEQFF
>TRBV7-9|14
CASSSPDEQVEAFF
>TRBV28|14
CASSSKLSNQPQHF
>TRBV30|13
CAWRRGGGRLLGF
>TRBV5-6|14
CASSPVGGSNEQYF
>TRBV15|14
CATSTDRGDYGYTF
>TRBV11-2|19
CASSSELVELQESLETQYF
>TRBV7-9|13
CASSLSDAVEQYF
>TRBV29-1|12
CSVFTGSYEQYF
>TRBV11-2|15
CASSQLAGPGDEQYF
>TRBV29-1|12
CSVEGLRYGYTF
>TRBV30|11
CAWTGGNGYTF
>TRBV23-1|12
CASSQSATEAFF
>TRBV15|16
CATSRDPGLATDTQYF
>TRBV29-1|13
CSAPGPLNEKLFF
>TRBV7-6|14
CASSLTQGQETQYF
>TRBV5-4|14
CASKDGGANNEQFF
>TRBV29-1|14
CSVGGGESLTEAFF
>TRBV28|16
CASSLGLSRATDTQYF
>TRBV30|12
CAWCRGTDEQFF
>TRBV5-1|16
CASSLKEGYMNTEAFF